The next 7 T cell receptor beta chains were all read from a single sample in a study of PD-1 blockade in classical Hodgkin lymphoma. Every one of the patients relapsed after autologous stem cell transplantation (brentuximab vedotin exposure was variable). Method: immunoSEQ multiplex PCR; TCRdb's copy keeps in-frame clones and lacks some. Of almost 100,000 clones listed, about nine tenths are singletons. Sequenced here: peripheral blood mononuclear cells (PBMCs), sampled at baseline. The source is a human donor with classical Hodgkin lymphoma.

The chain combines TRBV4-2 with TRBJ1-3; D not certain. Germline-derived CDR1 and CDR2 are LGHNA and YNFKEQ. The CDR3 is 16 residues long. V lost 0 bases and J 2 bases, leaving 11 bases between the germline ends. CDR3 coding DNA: TGTGCCAGCAGCCAAGACCTCCGAGACACTGGAAACACCATATATTTT. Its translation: CASSQDLRDTGNTIYF.

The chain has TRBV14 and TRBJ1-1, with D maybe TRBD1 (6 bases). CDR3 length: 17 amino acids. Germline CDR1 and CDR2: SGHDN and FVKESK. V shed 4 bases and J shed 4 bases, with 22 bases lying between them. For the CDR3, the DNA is TGTGCCAGCAGCCGGCTCAACACTGAGGGGGGAGCCACTGAAGCTTTCTTT. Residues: CASSRLNTEGGATEAFF.

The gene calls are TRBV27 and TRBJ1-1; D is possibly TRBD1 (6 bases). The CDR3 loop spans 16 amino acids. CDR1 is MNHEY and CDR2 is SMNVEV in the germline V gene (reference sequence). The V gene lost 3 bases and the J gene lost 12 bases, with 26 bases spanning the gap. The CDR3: CASSFTGPRGARQTFF. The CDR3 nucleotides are TGTGCCAGCAGTTTCACAGGGCCCCGGGGGGCACGGCAAACTTTCTTT.

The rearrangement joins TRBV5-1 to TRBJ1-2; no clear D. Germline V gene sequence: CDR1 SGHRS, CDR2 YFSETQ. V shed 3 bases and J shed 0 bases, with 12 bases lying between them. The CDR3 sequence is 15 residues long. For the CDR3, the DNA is TGCGCCAGCAGCTATGAGACGGAGACTAACTATGGCTACACCTTC. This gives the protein CASSYETETNYGYTF.

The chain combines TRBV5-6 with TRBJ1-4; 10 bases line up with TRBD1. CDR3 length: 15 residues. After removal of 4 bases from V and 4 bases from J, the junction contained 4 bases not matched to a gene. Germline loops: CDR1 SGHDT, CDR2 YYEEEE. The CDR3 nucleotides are TGTGCCAGCAGCGGGGACAGGGGCTATAATGAAAAACTGTTTTTT. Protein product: CASSGDRGYNEKLFF.

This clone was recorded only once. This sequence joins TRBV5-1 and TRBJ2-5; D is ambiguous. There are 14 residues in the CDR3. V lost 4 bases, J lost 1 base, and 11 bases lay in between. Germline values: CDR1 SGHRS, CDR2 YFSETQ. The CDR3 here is CASSNRHVQETQYF. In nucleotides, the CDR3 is TGCGCCAGCAGCAACCGTCACGTCCAAGAGACCCAGTACTTC.

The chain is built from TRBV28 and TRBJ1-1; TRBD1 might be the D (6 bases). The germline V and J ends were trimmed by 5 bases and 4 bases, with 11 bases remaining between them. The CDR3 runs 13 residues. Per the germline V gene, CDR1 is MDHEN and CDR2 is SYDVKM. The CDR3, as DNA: TGTGCCAGCAGTGAGGGGGGCGTCACTGAAGCTTTCTTT. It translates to CASSEGGVTEAFF.